This TCR beta chain was sequenced for a study of post-analysis software for immune sequencing data. As for the study in general: Multiple sclerosis in the patients followed relapsing-remitting, secondary progressive and progressive-relapsing courses.

The TCR beta cDNA libraries contained unique molecular identifiers. Researchers reported 520,000 or so cDNA molecules coming from roughly 1 to 10 million T cells. TCRdb analysed the PCR reads with MiXCR anew, one entry per CDR3 protein. Seen here are about 430,000 distinct CDR3 sequences, approximately 39% observed once, and the top ten hold 7.5% to 8.5%. Study-level points and caveats: Controls' normalized Chao1 diversity significantly exceeded that of multiple sclerosis patients. The F measure placed samples prepared in the same batch into strongly shared clusters.

In this sample, this clonotype turned up a few times. Its antigen is unknown. Sequencing was carried out using blood. The receptor was isolated from a girl aged 2 to 10 with multiple sclerosis.

The CDR3 DNA reads TGTGCCAGCAGCGCACTAGAGGGCGAGCAGTACTTC. Its translation is CASSALEGEQYF. This chain joins TRBV9 and TRBJ2-5, with D maybe TRBD2 (5 bases). Near its end, the DNA agrees better with TRBJ2-7, so the J call may be wrong. The CDR3 length is 12 residues. Looked up from germline, CDR1 is SGDLS and CDR2 is YYNGEE.